These 30 T cell receptor beta chains came from one sample sequenced in a study of CD8+ T cells in alopecia areata. Treatment defined: oral pan-JAK inhibitor, 5-10 mg twice daily. Once RNA had been extracted, it was reverse transcribed into cDNA to act as the sequencing template. Generated by immunoSEQ multiplex PCR, the TCRdb table keeps only in-frame clones and is missing some. Among a few hundred thousand clones listed, roughly 44% were seen once. The sequences come from CD4+ T cells sorted from blood, collected at roughly week 36, from a patient treated with tofacitinib. Receptors were obtained from a human donor with alopecia areata.

The CDR3 DNA reads TGCGCCAGCAGCACCCAGGACCCGACCGGGGAGCTGTTTTTT. Translated: CASSTQDPTGELFF. This chain links TRBV5-1 with TRBJ2-2; D gene ambiguous. CDR1 SGHRS and CDR2 YFSETQ come from the germline V gene. V lost 4 bases and J lost 5, with 12 bases in between. The CDR3 is made up of 14 amino acids.

A few counts support this clone. The chain has TRBV29-1 and TRBJ2-4; TRBD2 agrees at 13 bases. V gave up 6 bases and J gave up 8 bases; unmatched junction bases: 7. The CDR3 has 14 amino acids. The germline V gene has CDR1 SQVTM and CDR2 ANQGSEA. CDR3 DNA: TGCAGCGTCGGCCGGACTAGCGGGAGAGACATTCAGTACTTC. It is translated as CSVGRTSGRDIQYF.

J is TRBJ2-5 and V is TRBV28; 9 nucleotides align to TRBD1. The V gene's germline CDR1 is MDHEN and CDR2 SYDVKM. The CDR3 contains 16 residues. V gave up 3 bases and J gave up 5 bases; unmatched junction bases: 10. The CDR3 sequence: CASSLLPGQGGETQYF. CDR3 nucleotide sequence: TGTGCCAGCAGTTTGCTACCGGGACAGGGTGGGGAGACCCAGTACTTC.

This chain uses TRBV6-1 with TRBJ2-3; TRBD2 aligns across 10 bases. V shed 3 bases, J shed 2 bases, and the junction held 5 bases outside the gene matches. CDR1 and CDR2 (germline): MNHNS, SASEGT. CDR3 length equals 16 residues. The DNA for the CDR3 is TGTGCCAGCAGTGAGATAGCGGGAGGCCTCACAGATACGCAGTATTTT. This translates into CASSEIAGGLTDTQYF.

The V call is TRBV30, the J call TRBJ2-7; D gene uncertain. Germline CDR1 and CDR2: GTSNPN and SVGIG (reference sequence). The CDR3 runs 12 residues. The V gene lost 2 bases and the J gene lost 4 bases, with 9 bases spanning the gap. CDR3 loop: CAWSPLEYEQYF. In DNA form, the CDR3 reads TGTGCCTGGAGTCCCCTTGAGTACGAGCAGTACTTC.

The chain uses TRBV11-2 and TRBJ2-1; TRBD2 might be the D (5 bases). From germline, CDR1 is SGHAT and CDR2 FQNNGV. V lost 5 bases, J lost 8 bases, and 19 bases lay in between. The CDR3 is 15 amino acids. CDR3: CASSPRRFLSDEQFF. Here the CDR3 DNA reads TGTGCCAGCAGCCCCCGGAGGTTCCTCTCGGATGAGCAGTTCTTC. Looking up the rest from reference TRBV11-2 and TRBJ2-1 gives the full variable domain: EAGVAQSPRYKIIEKRQSVAFWCNPISGHATLYWYQQILGQGPKLLIQFQNNGVVDDSQLPKDRFSAERLKGVDSTLKIQPAKLEDSAVYLCASSPRRFLSDEQFFGPGTRLTVL.

V and J are TRBV6-6 and TRBJ1-1; 11 positions agree with TRBD1. Germline assignment: CDR1 MNHNY and CDR2 SVGAGI (reference sequence). The ends lost 4 bases at V and 4 bases at J; junction bases unmatched: 2. This CDR3 has 14 amino acids. The CDR3 reads CASSSGTGGTEAFF. DNA of the CDR3: TGTGCCAGCAGTTCCGGGACAGGGGGCACTGAAGCTTTCTTT.

This clone came up many times. V gene TRBV7-2 combines with J gene TRBJ2-3; D is perhaps TRBD1 or TRBD2 (6 bases each). There are 15 residues in the CDR3. Germline CDR1 is SGHTA and CDR2 is FQGNSA. V shed 5 bases and J shed 13 bases, with 25 bases lying between them. CDR3 nucleotides: TGTGCCAGCAGCCGTGATTCGGGGGCCCCCTTGGGGGAGTATTTT. Protein sequence: CASSRDSGAPLGEYF.

The V and J genes are TRBV5-1 and TRBJ2-2, with D perhaps given as TRBD1 or TRBD2 (5 bases each). Germline CDR1 and CDR2: SGHRS and YFSETQ. The V gene lost 0 bases and the J gene lost 4 bases, with 13 bases spanning the gap. The CDR3 is 16 residues long. The CDR3 DNA sequence: TGCGCCAGCAGCTTGGTCGGGAATGGGGGCACCGGGGAGCTGTTTTTT. Protein product: CASSLVGNGGTGELFF. The complete variable domain, with remaining parts taken from reference TRBV5-1 and TRBJ2-2, reads KAGVTQTPRYLIKTRGQQVTLSCSPISGHRSVSWYQQTPGQGLQFLFEYFSETQRNKGNFPGRFSGRQFSNSRSEMNVSTLELGDSALYLCASSLVGNGGTGELFFGEGSRLTVL.

Turning to this clone: One end of the junction is discordant with germline, which a read error may explain. V gene TRBV6-1 combines with J gene TRBJ2-3, with 11 bases matching TRBD2. The CDR3 spans 16 residues. Germline-derived CDR1 and CDR2 are MNHNS and SASEGT. CDR3 residues: CASSKASGRPTDTQYF. The CDR3 bases are TGTGCCAGCAGTAAAGCTAGCGGGAGGCCCACAGATACGCAGTATTTT.

A few counts support this clone. The chain employs TRBV30 and TRBJ2-5; TRBD2 is a possible D gene (6 bases). The J call may be mistaken, given a closer DNA end match to TRBJ2-7. CDR3 length equals 14 residues. Germline values: CDR1 GTSNPN, CDR2 SVGIG (reference sequence). CDR3 sequence (DNA): TGTGCCTGGAGTCTTATCTACGGGACTCCCGAGCAGTACTTC. This sequence encodes CAWSLIYGTPEQYF.

A few counts support this clone. The rearrangement links TRBV28 to TRBJ2-1; perhaps TRBD2 as D (5 bases). Trimming stripped 3 bases from V and 8 bases from J, with 17 bases between. The germline gives CDR1 MDHEN, CDR2 SYDVKM. The CDR3 runs to 15 residues. The DNA of the CDR3 is TGTGCCAGCAGTTTCCCCTTCGGGATGCGGGATGAGCAGTTCTTC. It encodes CASSFPFGMRDEQFF.

In its sample, this clone was seen many times. The chain has TRBV5-1 and TRBJ2-6; D might be TRBD1 (6 bases). V was pared by 0 bases and J by 2 bases, with 15 bases between. The CDR3 length is 18 residues. Germline values: CDR1 SGHRS, CDR2 YFSETQ. CDR3 DNA sequence: TGCGCCAGCAGCTTGGACGGGACACCTACCCCTGGGGCCAACGTCCTGACTTTC. Translated: CASSLDGTPTPGANVLTF.

The CDR3 DNA reads as TGTGCTAGTGGGGGACACCCAAGAAGTTACGAGCAGTACTTC. This codes for CASGGHPRSYEQYF. The chain recombines TRBV12-5 with TRBJ2-7; the D gene is possibly TRBD1 (6 bases). Germline CDR1 and CDR2: LGHNT and FRNRAP. V lost 6 bases, J lost 4 bases, and 16 bases lay in between. The CDR3 length is 14 residues. Using reference TRBV12-5 and TRBJ2-7 for the parts outside the CDR3, the full variable domain is DARVTQTPRHKVTEMGQEVTMRCQPILGHNTVFWYRQTMMQGLELLAYFRNRAPLDDSGMPKDRFSAEMPDATLATLKIQPSEPRDSAVYFCASGGHPRSYEQYFGPGTRLTVT.

The V and J genes are TRBV9 and TRBJ2-2, with D hard to call. V was clipped by 4 bases and J by 0 bases, with 13 bases between them. The CDR3 contains 16 residues. Germline CDR1 is SGDLS and CDR2 is YYNGEE. CDR3 amino acids: CASSPRRYANTGELFF. The CDR3 DNA is TGTGCCAGCAGCCCTCGACGGTACGCGAACACCGGGGAGCTGTTTTTT.

The chain combines TRBV7-9 with TRBJ2-3; TRBD1 agrees at 9 bases. The CDR3 spans 16 residues. V dropped 5 bases and J dropped 4; count of bases not matched to a gene: 10. Per the germline V gene, CDR1 is SEHNR and CDR2 is FQNEAQ (reference sequence). CDR3 in amino acids: CASSQTGGLIADTQYF. CDR3 sequence (DNA): TGTGCCAGCAGCCAGACAGGGGGACTTATCGCAGATACGCAGTATTTT.

This clone occurred a few times. This chain connects TRBV4-3 to TRBJ2-1; 10 bases are a match to TRBD2. CDR3 length: 17 residues. Losses at the gene ends were 0 bases for V and 5 bases for J; bases not matched to a gene: 7. In germline, CDR1 is LGHNA, CDR2 YSLEER. The CDR3 here is CASSQDWGLAGDNEQFF. In DNA, the CDR3 is TGCGCCAGCAGCCAAGATTGGGGCCTAGCGGGAGACAATGAGCAGTTCTTC.

V is TRBV30 and J is TRBJ2-7; D gene ambiguous. V lost 0 bases and J 0 bases, leaving 15 bases between the germline ends. CDR1 is GTSNPN and CDR2 is SVGIG in the germline V gene (reference sequence). The CDR3 is 16 amino acids. The DNA for the CDR3 is TGTGCCTGGAGTGTACCTAACGGCCGATACTCCTACGAGCAGTACTTC. It specifies CAWSVPNGRYSYEQYF.

The gene calls are TRBV14 and TRBJ2-5, with a possible D match to TRBD2 (6 bases). The V end was cut by 1 base, the J end by 4 bases, with 16 bases between. CDR1 is SGHDN and CDR2 is FVKESK in the germline V gene. This CDR3 has 16 residues. CDR3 nucleotides: TGTGCCAGCAGCCAAGTTCAGCGGGCATTTGGAGAGACCCAGTACTTC. It codes for CASSQVQRAFGETQYF.

With regard to this clone: The germline gene is not matched at one end of the junction; a read error may be the cause. The chain carries TRBV5-1 and TRBJ1-1; a weak D match, TRBD1 (6 bases). CDR1 and CDR2 from the germline V gene are SGHRS and YFSETQ. CDR3 length: 13 residues. In nucleotides, the CDR3 is TGCGCCAGCAGCCCTACCCTCCACAGGGCAGACACCTTT. As protein: CASSPTLHRADTF.

J is TRBJ1-5 and V is TRBV6-5, with D unresolved. Trimming stripped 5 bases from V and 9 bases from J, with 14 bases between. The germline V gene encodes CDR1 MNHEY and CDR2 SVGAGI. The CDR3 is 13 residues long. The CDR3 spells CASSEDTWGPQHF. The CDR3 DNA is TGTGCCAGCAGTGAAGATACATGGGGGCCCCAGCATTTT.

This clone has more than one count but fewer than ten. The chain recombines TRBV2 with TRBJ2-5; D gene ambiguous. Germline V lookup: CDR1 SNHLY, CDR2 FYNNEI. CDR3 length: 14 residues. Trimming cost V 4 bases and J 4 bases, with 13 bases left between them. CDR3 loop: CASSVGGSRETQYF. As DNA, the CDR3 is TGTGCCAGCAGTGTGGGTGGTTCTCGAGAGACCCAGTACTTC.

A note on this clone: A junction boundary mismatches the germline segment, possibly from a read error. The rearrangement links TRBV5-1 to TRBJ2-2; D may be TRBD1 or TRBD2 (5 bases each). Germline-derived CDR1 and CDR2 are SGHRS and YFSETQ. The CDR3 extends over 14 amino acids. In nucleotides, the CDR3 is TGCGCCAGCAGCTTGGCGACAGCTCACGGGAAGCTGTTTTTT. Its translation is CASSLATAHGKLFF.

This clone was recorded a few times. The V call is TRBV7-9, the J call TRBJ2-1; 7 bases match TRBD2. The germline V gene encodes CDR1 SEHNR and CDR2 FQNEAQ (reference sequence). The CDR3 totals 16 residues. The V gene end was trimmed by 4 bases and the J gene end by 5 bases; junction bases not matched to a gene: 11. The CDR3: CASSSEWAGVNNEQFF. The CDR3 nucleotides are TGTGCCAGCAGCTCTGAGTGGGCGGGAGTGAACAATGAGCAGTTCTTC.

This chain uses TRBV30 with TRBJ2-1; 8 nucleotides agree with TRBD2. V lost 1 base, J lost 5 bases, and 7 bases stayed unmatched. Germline values: CDR1 GTSNPN, CDR2 SVGIG (reference sequence). This CDR3 region has 15 residues. In DNA, the CDR3 is TGTGCCTGGAGTGAGGGCGCGGGGGGTCACAATGAGCAGTTCTTC. Protein sequence: CAWSEGAGGHNEQFF.

The chain employs TRBV25-1 and TRBJ2-7; perhaps TRBD2 as D (7 bases). Germline CDR1 reads MGHDK; CDR2 reads SYGVNS. CDR3 size: 16 residues. Trimming cost V 9 bases and J 1 base, with 22 bases left between them. The CDR3 loop reads CARQAGAERESYEQYF. CDR3 DNA: TGTGCCAGGCAGGCGGGGGCGGAGCGGGAATCCTACGAGCAGTACTTC.

The chain carries TRBV4-1 and TRBJ2-5; 9 bases agree with TRBD2. From germline, CDR1 is MGHRA and CDR2 YSYEKL. The CDR3 has 14 amino acids. The V and J ends lost 4 bases and 5 bases, in that order; junction bases with no gene match: 5. CDR3 sequence reads: CASSRREGQETQYF. The CDR3, as DNA: TGCGCCAGCAGCCGGCGGGAGGGCCAGGAGACCCAGTACTTC.

V usage is TRBV5-1 and J usage is TRBJ2-1, with 14 nucleotides matching TRBD2. Germline values: CDR1 SGHRS, CDR2 YFSETQ. The CDR3 length is 15 residues. V dropped 4 bases and J dropped 6; count of bases not matched to a gene: 3. The CDR3 DNA sequence: TGCGCCAGCAGCCGACTAGCGGGAGGGCCCAATGAGCAGTTCTTC. Protein: CASSRLAGGPNEQFF.

The chain joins TRBV6-6 to TRBJ1-2; no definite D call. The CDR3 consists of 13 residues. Deletions cut 8 bases from V and 8 bases from J, with 18 bases between. Germline loops: CDR1 MNHNY, CDR2 SVGAGI (reference sequence). This chain's CDR3 is CASSPFGVGGYTF. The CDR3 DNA sequence: TGTGCCAGCTCCCCCTTCGGAGTTGGAGGCTACACCTTC.

The V gene is TRBV29-1, the J gene TRBJ2-3, with D possibly matching TRBD2 (7 bases). This CDR3 contains 15 residues. Germline CDR1 SQVTM, CDR2 ANQGSEA. V was clipped by 6 bases and J by 4 bases, with 20 bases between them. CDR3 residues: CSVGGRRGSPDTQYF. The CDR3, as DNA: TGCAGCGTCGGGGGGCGCAGGGGATCCCCAGATACGCAGTATTTT.